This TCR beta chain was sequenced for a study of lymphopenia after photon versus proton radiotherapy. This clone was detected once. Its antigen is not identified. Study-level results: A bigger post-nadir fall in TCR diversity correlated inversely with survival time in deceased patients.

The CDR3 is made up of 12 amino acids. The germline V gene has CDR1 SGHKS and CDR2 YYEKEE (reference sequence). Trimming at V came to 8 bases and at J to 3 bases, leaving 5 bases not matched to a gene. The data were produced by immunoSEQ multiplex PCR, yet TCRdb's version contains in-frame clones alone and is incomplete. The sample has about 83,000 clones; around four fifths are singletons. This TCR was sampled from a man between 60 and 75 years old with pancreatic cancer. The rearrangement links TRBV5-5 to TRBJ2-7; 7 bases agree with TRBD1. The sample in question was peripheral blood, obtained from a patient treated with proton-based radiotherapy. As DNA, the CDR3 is TGTGCCAGTAGCAGGGACAGCTACGAGCAGTACTTC. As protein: CASSRDSYEQYF.